The entry below gives a single TCR beta chain sequence along with its context. This CDR3 has 15 amino acids. V lost 4 bases to trimming and J lost 3 bases; unmatched junction nucleotides: 4. Germline V gene sequence: CDR1 LGHDT, CDR2 YNNKEL (reference sequence). Per the study methods: By means of reference gene primer amplification, nucleated cell counts were estimated. Profiling relied on immunoSEQ multiplex PCR, and the TCRdb table lists in-frame clones only, not all of them. V, J and clone size reflect that table, while D and trimming were determined from the DNA. The sample holds some 150,000 clones, over 65% seen once. This entry comes from a study of blood T cell repertoires in COVID-19. As for the study in general: COVID-19 samples collected from the United States, Italy and Spain covered acute and convalescent phases. The analysed material was cDNA or gDNA that came from T cells, B-cell-depleted T cells, or PBMCs.

This receptor was taken from an elderly man with acute or convalescent COVID-19. The sequencing sample was made of peripheral blood. This chain links TRBV3-1 (or the pseudogene TRBV3-2) with TRBJ2-1; TRBD1 matches 9 bases. This CDR3 reads CASSLGQGYYNEQFF. The CDR3 DNA reads TGTGCCAGCAGCCTGGGACAGGGTTACTACAATGAGCAGTTCTTC.